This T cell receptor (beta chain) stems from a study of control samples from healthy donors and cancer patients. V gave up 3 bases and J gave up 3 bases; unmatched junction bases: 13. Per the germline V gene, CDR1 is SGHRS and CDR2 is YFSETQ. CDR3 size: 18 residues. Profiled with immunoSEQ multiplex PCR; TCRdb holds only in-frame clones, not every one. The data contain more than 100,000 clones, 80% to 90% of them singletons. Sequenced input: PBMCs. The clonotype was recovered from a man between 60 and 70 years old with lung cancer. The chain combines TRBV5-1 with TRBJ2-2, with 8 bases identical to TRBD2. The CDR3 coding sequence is TGCGCCAGCAGCTCGACCCTGACGATCGGGAGGGACACCGGGGAGCTGTTTTTT. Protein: CASSSTLTIGRDTGELFF. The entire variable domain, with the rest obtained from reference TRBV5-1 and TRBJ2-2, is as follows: KAGVTQTPRYLIKTRGQQVTLSCSPISGHRSVSWYQQTPGQGLQFLFEYFSETQRNKGNFPGRFSGRQFSNSRSEMNVSTLELGDSALYLCASSSTLTIGRDTGELFFGEGSRLTVL.